Shown below are 9 T cell receptor beta chains from a single sample sequenced in a study of T cell responses to AZD1222 COVID-19 vaccine. Assay used: immunoSEQ multiplex PCR; TCRdb lists only in-frame clones, some missing. This sample yields some 150,000 clones, of which roughly 90% are seen a single time; approximately 3% belongs to the top ten. Sample: peripheral blood, taken on day 0 of AZD1222 vaccination. These receptors came from an adult in good health.

This rearrangement joins TRBV18 to TRBJ1-2; 7 bases fit TRBD1. The junction had 6 bases not matched to a gene; V was cut back by 3 bases and J by 2 bases. CDR3 length: 15 amino acids. The germline CDR1 and CDR2 sequences are KGHSH and LQKENI. The CDR3 region is CASSPSAGQNYGYTF. CDR3 coding DNA: TGTGCCAGCTCACCTAGTGCGGGACAGAACTATGGCTACACCTTC.

This clone appeared a single time. The CDR3 DNA sequence: TGTGCCAGCAGCTCCTTCACCGGGGAGCTGTTTTTT. Translated, it gives CASSSFTGELFF. J is TRBJ2-2 and V is TRBV5-4, with D hard to call. Trimming pared 3 bases from V and 4 bases from J, leaving 4 bases between. The V gene's germline CDR1 is SGHNT and CDR2 YYREEE (reference sequence). The CDR3 loop spans 12 amino acids. Using reference TRBV5-4 and TRBJ2-2 for the parts outside the CDR3, the full variable domain is ETGVTQSPTHLIKTRGQQVTLRCSSQSGHNTVSWYQQALGQGPQFIFQYYREEENGRGNFPPRFSGLQFPNYSSELNVNALELDDSALYLCASSSFTGELFFGEGSRLTVL.

The CDR3: CCPKGDYGYTF. The CDR3 bases are TGCTGTCCTAAAGGAGACTATGGCTACACCTTC. V is TRBV20-1 and J is TRBJ1-2; D unresolved. The germline V gene has CDR1 DFQATT and CDR2 SNEGSKA (reference sequence). CDR3 length: 11 amino acids.

The V gene is TRBV19, the J gene TRBJ1-5, with 7 bases aligning to TRBD1. Germline CDR1 is LNHDA and CDR2 is SQIVND (reference sequence). V shed 3 bases and J 8 bases; nucleotides not matched to a gene: 10. The CDR3 has 15 residues. The CDR3, as DNA: TGTGCCAGTAGTATTCAGGGGGGAGGGCATGAGCCCCAGCATTTT. Translation gives CASSIQGGGHEPQHF.

The chain combines TRBV7-6 with TRBJ2-2; D ambiguous. CDR1 and CDR2 (germline): SGHVS, FNYEAQ. The CDR3 totals 18 residues. Trimming stripped 5 bases from V and 3 bases from J, with 22 bases between. As DNA, the CDR3 is TGTGCCAGCAGCCCCCCCTTCGTGGGGTTTGGCTACACCGGGGAGCTGTTTTTT. It translates to CASSPPFVGFGYTGELFF.

The chain joins TRBV5-4 to TRBJ1-1, with D uncertain. V was shortened by 0 bases and J by 3 bases, with 9 bases between the two germline ends. The V gene's germline CDR1 is SGHNT and CDR2 YYREEE (reference sequence). The CDR3 runs 14 residues. CDR3 DNA: TGTGCCAGCAGCTTGGTGGGTGCATACACTGAAGCTTTCTTT. Translating it yields CASSLVGAYTEAFF.

V is TRBV25-1 and J is TRBJ1-5, with D tentatively TRBD1 (5 bases). V lost 6 bases to trimming and J lost 4 bases, with 10 bases between them. Per germline, CDR1 MGHDK and CDR2 SYGVNS. The CDR3 contains 13 residues. The CDR3 nucleotides are TGTGCCAGCAGCCCTGGGGGGAATCAGCCCCAGCATTTT. Amino acid sequence: CASSPGGNQPQHF.

V is TRBV4-1 and J is TRBJ1-1; D is unresolved. The CDR3 is 16 amino acids. Germline values: CDR1 MGHRA, CDR2 YSYEKL. V was shortened by 0 bases and J by 2 bases, with 13 bases between the two germline ends. CDR3 amino acids: CASSQDLYRPNTEAFF. In nucleotides, the CDR3 is TGCGCCAGCAGCCAAGATTTGTACAGACCTAACACTGAAGCTTTCTTT.

The count of this clone is one. The chain joins TRBV9 to TRBJ2-1; D might be TRBD2 (5 bases). The CDR3 has 15 residues. Trimming took off 0 bases at V and 0 bases at J, with 7 bases between the two ends. Germline V CDR1 and CDR2: SGDLS, YYNGEE. CDR3 residues: CASSVGGASYNEQFF. DNA for the CDR3: TGTGCCAGCAGCGTAGGGGGAGCCTCCTACAATGAGCAGTTCTTC.